These 13 T cell receptor beta chains were all obtained from the same sample, sequenced in a study of cytomegalovirus exposure and HLA in healthy donors (dated by TCRdb to about 2017). The library came from the immunoSEQ multiplex PCR assay. A mixture of 60 forward primers for TCR Vbeta segments and 13 reverse primers for TCR Jbeta segments was used in the multiplex PCR. TCRdb stores this immuneACCESS table with in-frame sequences only. Part of the clones is absent; in the studies checked, under half of the shortfall reflects unresolved V genes, and no reason is known for the rest. The sample yields 150,000 to 200,000 clones; approximately 84% were counted once. The ten largest clones represent 0.2% to 0.3% of the sample. The sequencing input was PBMCs. All receptors derive from a girl in the first two years of life in good health and CMV-seronegative.

The chain has TRBV7-2 and TRBJ2-5; D might be TRBD1 (5 bases). The CDR3 length is 13 residues. Germline lookup yields CDR1 SGHTA and CDR2 FQGNSA. Trimming stripped 3 bases from V and 3 bases from J, with 8 bases between. DNA of the CDR3: TGTGCCAGCAGCTTTTCCAGGGAAGAGACCCAGTACTTC. It is translated as CASSFSREETQYF.

The chain has TRBV29-1 and TRBJ1-1; no firm D call. V was cut by 5 bases and J by 8 bases, with 12 bases left in between. The CDR3 is made up of 11 amino acids. Germline CDR1 is SQVTM and CDR2 is ANQGSEA. In DNA, the CDR3 is TGCAGCGTTCGTTCGTCCAGGGAAGCTTTCTTT. Residues: CSVRSSREAFF.

This chain joins TRBV7-2 and TRBJ2-1; 9 bases agree with TRBD2. After removal of 2 bases from V and 4 bases from J, the junction contained 9 bases not matched to a gene. The V gene's germline CDR1 is SGHTA and CDR2 FQGNSA. This CDR3 contains 17 residues. This CDR3 reads CASSLFLRGGGYNEQFF. The DNA for the CDR3 is TGTGCCAGCAGCTTATTTTTGCGGGGGGGCGGGTACAATGAGCAGTTCTTC. Using reference TRBV7-2 and TRBJ2-1 for the parts outside the CDR3, the full variable domain is GAGVSQSPSNKVTEKGKDVELRCDPISGHTALYWYRQSLGQGLEFLIYFQGNSAPDKSGLPSDRFSAERTGGSVSTLTIQRTQQEDSAVYLCASSLFLRGGGYNEQFFGPGTRLTVL.

Remarks on this clone: A read error may produce the germline difference seen at one junction end. The chain carries TRBV7-8 and TRBJ2-3, with 11 nucleotides matching TRBD2. Germline CDR1 reads SGHVS; CDR2 reads FQNEAQ. The CDR3 runs to 13 residues. CDR3 nucleotide sequence: TGCGCATGGGGACTAGCGGGCACAGATACGCAGTATTTT. As protein: CAWGLAGTDTQYF.

This clone was found a few times. The chain has TRBV19 and TRBJ2-5; 7 bases fit TRBD1. Germline V gives CDR1 LNHDA, CDR2 SQIVND (reference sequence). J lost 3 bases, V lost 7 bases, and 8 bases had no gene match. The CDR3 length is 14 residues. In DNA, the CDR3 is TGTGCCAGTACTGGTTCGACAGGGAAAGAGACCCAGTACTTC. Its translation is CASTGSTGKETQYF.

This clone showed up just a few times. A junction boundary mismatches the germline segment, possibly from a read error. This rearrangement joins TRBV7-7 to TRBJ2-3; 8 bases align to TRBD1. Germline V lookup: CDR1 SSHAT, CDR2 FNYEAQ (reference sequence). This CDR3 has 13 amino acids. CDR3 nucleotide sequence: TGTGCTAGCAGCTTACAGGGGGCAGATACGCAGTATTTT. Residues: CASSLQGADTQYF.

The sample holds a few counts of this clone. The V gene is TRBV6-5, the J gene TRBJ1-4; D gene unclear. The CDR3 is 15 amino acids. Germline CDR1 and CDR2: MNHEY and SVGAGI. Trimming took off 1 base at V and 10 bases at J, with 16 bases between the two ends. The CDR3 DNA sequence: TGTGCCAGCAGTTACTTCCCGGCCCCCGAGGGAAAACTGTTTTTT. This translates into CASSYFPAPEGKLFF.

Note on this clone: The junction does not match germline at one end; this may be a read error. The chain employs TRBV29-1 and TRBJ2-5, with TRBD1 matching over 7 bases. The CDR3 consists of 12 residues. The V gene's germline CDR1 is SQVTM and CDR2 ANQGSEA. CDR3 residues: CSVEGTAETQYF. The CDR3 DNA sequence: TGCAGCGTCGAAGGGACAGCAGAGACCCAGTACTTC.

The chain links TRBV7-9 to TRBJ1-2; the D gene is possibly TRBD1 (5 bases). Per the germline V gene, CDR1 is SEHNR and CDR2 is FQNEAQ (reference sequence). The V end was cut by 0 bases, the J end by 8 bases, with 13 bases between. This CDR3 has 14 amino acids. The CDR3 loop reads CASSLAGQTLGYTF. The CDR3 DNA reads as TGTGCCAGCAGCTTAGCTGGACAAACCTTGGGCTACACCTTC.

This clone showed up just once. This chain connects TRBV4-1 to TRBJ2-4; perhaps TRBD2 as D (5 bases). The CDR3 extends over 15 amino acids. Germline V gives CDR1 MGHRA, CDR2 YSYEKL. V dropped 1 base and J dropped 9 bases, with 16 bases sitting between them. CDR3 amino acids: CASSQVFDGDGIQYF. The CDR3 DNA reads as TGCGCCAGCAGCCAAGTCTTTGACGGGGATGGCATTCAGTACTTC.

The J gene is TRBJ1-2, the V gene TRBV23-1, with D hard to call. TRBV23-1 is recorded as an ORF, its role being uncertain. The CDR3 is 13 residues long. Trimming removed 1 base from V and 8 bases from J, with 11 bases in between. The CDR3 sequence: CASSQYGEGGYTF. CDR3 sequence (DNA): TGCGCCAGCAGTCAATACGGGGAAGGCGGCTACACCTTC.

Only a few counts were recorded for this clone. V and J are TRBV15 and TRBJ2-5; the D gene is possibly TRBD2 (5 bases). This CDR3 region has 14 residues. Trimming removed 0 bases from V and 4 bases from J, with 9 bases in between. CDR1 LNHNV and CDR2 YYDKDF come from the germline V gene (reference sequence). DNA for the CDR3: TGTGCCACCAGCAGAGACCTAGCAGCAGAGACCCAGTACTTC. It encodes CATSRDLAAETQYF.

The CDR3, as DNA: TGTGCCAGTAGTATCCTAACCCCTTCCTACGAGCAGTACTTC. Protein product: CASSILTPSYEQYF. The V gene is TRBV19, the J gene TRBJ2-5; D is unresolved. The end of the DNA fits TRBJ2-7 better, so the J call may be wrong. The V gene's germline CDR1 is LNHDA and CDR2 SQIVND (reference sequence). The length of the CDR3 is 14 residues.